The present T cell receptor beta chain was sequenced within a study of shared clonotypes between healthy human individuals. General study points: Researchers found naive subsets generally carried larger estimated richness than memory subsets.

For this clone: Its antigen is currently unknown.

Germline values: CDR1 MDHEN, CDR2 SYDVKM. This CDR3 has 15 residues. The V end lost 6 bases, the J end lost 0 bases, and 12 bases lay between the germline ends. Produced via immunoSEQ multiplex PCR; TCRdb's table is partial and in-frame only. The table has about 710,000 clones, about three quarters seen once. Material for sequencing was memory CD4+ T cells sorted from blood. The subset: CD45RA-negative fraction. The chain links TRBV28 to TRBJ2-1, with D possibly being TRBD1 (6 bases). This receptor was obtained from a woman in her thirties in good health. In DNA, the CDR3 is TGTGCCAGCAGGGGGGCCGCTAGCTCCTACAATGAGCAGTTCTTC. Amino acid sequence: CASRGAASSYNEQFF.